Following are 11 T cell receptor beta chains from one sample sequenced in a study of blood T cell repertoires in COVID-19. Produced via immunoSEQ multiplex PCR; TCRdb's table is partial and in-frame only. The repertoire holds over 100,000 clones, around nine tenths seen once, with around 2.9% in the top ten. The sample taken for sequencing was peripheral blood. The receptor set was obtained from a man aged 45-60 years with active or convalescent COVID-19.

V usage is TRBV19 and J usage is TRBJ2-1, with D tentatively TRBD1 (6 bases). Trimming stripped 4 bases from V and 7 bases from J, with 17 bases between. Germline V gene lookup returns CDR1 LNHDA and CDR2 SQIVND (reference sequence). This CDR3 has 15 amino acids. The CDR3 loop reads CASSTSTRGGNEQFF. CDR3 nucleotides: TGTGCCAGTAGTACCTCTACTAGAGGGGGAAATGAGCAGTTCTTC.

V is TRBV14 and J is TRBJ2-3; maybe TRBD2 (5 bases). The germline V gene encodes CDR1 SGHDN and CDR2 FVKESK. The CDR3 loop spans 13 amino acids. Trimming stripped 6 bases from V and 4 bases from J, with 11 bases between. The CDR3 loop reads CASRHAGADTQYF. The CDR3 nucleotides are TGTGCCAGCAGACACGCGGGTGCAGATACGCAGTATTTT.

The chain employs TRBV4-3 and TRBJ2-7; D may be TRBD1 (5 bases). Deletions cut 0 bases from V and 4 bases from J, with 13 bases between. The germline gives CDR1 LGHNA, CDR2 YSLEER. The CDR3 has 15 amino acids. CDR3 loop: CASSQDMQGPYEQYF. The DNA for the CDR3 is TGCGCCAGCAGCCAAGATATGCAGGGCCCTTACGAGCAGTACTTC.

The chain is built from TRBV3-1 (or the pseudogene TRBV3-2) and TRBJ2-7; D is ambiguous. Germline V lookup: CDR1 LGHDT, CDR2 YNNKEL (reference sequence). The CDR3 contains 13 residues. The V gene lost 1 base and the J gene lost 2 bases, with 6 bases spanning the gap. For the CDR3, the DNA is TGTGCCAGCAGCCAAGCTACTCCCTACGAGCAGTACTTC. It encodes CASSQATPYEQYF.

CDR3 bases: TGTGCCAGTAGTATAGATCACCGAGGTAGCAATCAGCCCCAGCATTTT. It yields the protein CASSIDHRGSNQPQHF. The V call is TRBV19, the J call TRBJ1-5; the D is unclear. In germline, CDR1 is LNHDA, CDR2 SQIVND (reference sequence). Trimming took off 0 bases at V and 0 bases at J, with 9 bases between the two ends. There are 16 residues in the CDR3.

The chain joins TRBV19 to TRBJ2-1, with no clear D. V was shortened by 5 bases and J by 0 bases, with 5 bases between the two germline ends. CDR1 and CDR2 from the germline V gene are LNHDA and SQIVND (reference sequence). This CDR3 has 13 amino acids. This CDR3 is CASSLRSYNEQFF. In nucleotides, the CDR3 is TGTGCCAGTAGTCTTCGCTCCTACAATGAGCAGTTCTTC. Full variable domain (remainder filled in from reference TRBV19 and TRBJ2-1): DGGITQSPKYLFRKEGQNVTLSCEQNLNHDAMYWYRQDPGQGLRLIYYSQIVNDFQKGDIAEGYSVSREKKESFPLTVTSAQKNPTAFYLCASSLRSYNEQFFGPGTRLTVL.

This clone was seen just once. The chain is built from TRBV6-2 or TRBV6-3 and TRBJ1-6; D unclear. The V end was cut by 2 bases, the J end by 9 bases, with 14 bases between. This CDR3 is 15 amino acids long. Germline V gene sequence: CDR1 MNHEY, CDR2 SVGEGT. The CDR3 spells CASSYRTGSISPLHF. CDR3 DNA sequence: TGTGCCAGCAGTTACCGGACGGGAAGTATTTCACCCCTCCACTTT.

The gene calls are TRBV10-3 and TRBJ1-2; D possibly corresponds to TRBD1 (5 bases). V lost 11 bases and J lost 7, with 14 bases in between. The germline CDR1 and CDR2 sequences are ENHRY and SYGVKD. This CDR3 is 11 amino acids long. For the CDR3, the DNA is TGTGCCTCTCAGGGTGAAGGTGGCTACACCTTC. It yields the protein CASQGEGGYTF.

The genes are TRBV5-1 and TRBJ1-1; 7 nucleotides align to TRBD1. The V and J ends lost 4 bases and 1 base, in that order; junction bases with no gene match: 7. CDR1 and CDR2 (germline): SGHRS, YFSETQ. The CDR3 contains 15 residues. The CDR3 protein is CASSHGEGANTEAFF. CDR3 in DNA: TGCGCCAGCAGCCACGGCGAGGGGGCGAACACTGAAGCTTTCTTT.

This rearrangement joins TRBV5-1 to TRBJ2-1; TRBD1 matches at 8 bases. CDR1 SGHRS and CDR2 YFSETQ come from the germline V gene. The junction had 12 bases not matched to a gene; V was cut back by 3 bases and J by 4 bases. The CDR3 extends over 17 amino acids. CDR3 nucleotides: TGCGCCAGCAGCTGGGGGCAGGGGGCGGTACCGTACAATGAGCAGTTCTTC. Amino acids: CASSWGQGAVPYNEQFF.

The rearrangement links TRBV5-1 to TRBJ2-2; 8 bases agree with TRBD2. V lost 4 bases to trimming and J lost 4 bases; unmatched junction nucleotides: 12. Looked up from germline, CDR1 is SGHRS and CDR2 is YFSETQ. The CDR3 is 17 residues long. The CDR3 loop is CASSPTGGASGTGELFF. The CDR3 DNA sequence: TGCGCCAGCAGCCCCACCGGGGGGGCCTCGGGCACCGGGGAGCTGTTTTTT. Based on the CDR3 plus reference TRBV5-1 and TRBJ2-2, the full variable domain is KAGVTQTPRYLIKTRGQQVTLSCSPISGHRSVSWYQQTPGQGLQFLFEYFSETQRNKGNFPGRFSGRQFSNSRSEMNVSTLELGDSALYLCASSPTGGASGTGELFFGEGSRLTVL.